This T cell receptor beta chain was sequenced in a study of OX40 agonist ivuxolimab in advanced cancers. Background on the study: Six ivuxolimab dose levels, 0.01 to 10 mg/kg, were given intravenously every 2 weeks.

Only a few counts were recorded for this clone. This table comes from immunoSEQ multiplex PCR, and its TCRdb copy is limited to in-frame clones, with some not included. The sample has approximately 89,000 clones, roughly nine tenths seen once. The germline CDR1 and CDR2 sequences are MNHEY and SMNVEV (reference sequence). Trimming left V 3 bases short and J 10 bases short, with 13 bases between. The CDR3 covers 14 residues. This rearrangement joins TRBV27 to TRBJ1-6; no definite D call. Specimen: CD4+ or CD8+ T cells sorted from blood, collected in a trial of the OX40 agonist ivuxolimab. This receptor was obtained from an adult with an advanced solid tumor such as melanoma, head and neck, liver or kidney cancer. Here the CDR3 DNA reads TGTGCCAGCAGTTTCGGTAGGGCAGGATCACCCCTCCACTTT. The encoded protein is CASSFGRAGSPLHF.